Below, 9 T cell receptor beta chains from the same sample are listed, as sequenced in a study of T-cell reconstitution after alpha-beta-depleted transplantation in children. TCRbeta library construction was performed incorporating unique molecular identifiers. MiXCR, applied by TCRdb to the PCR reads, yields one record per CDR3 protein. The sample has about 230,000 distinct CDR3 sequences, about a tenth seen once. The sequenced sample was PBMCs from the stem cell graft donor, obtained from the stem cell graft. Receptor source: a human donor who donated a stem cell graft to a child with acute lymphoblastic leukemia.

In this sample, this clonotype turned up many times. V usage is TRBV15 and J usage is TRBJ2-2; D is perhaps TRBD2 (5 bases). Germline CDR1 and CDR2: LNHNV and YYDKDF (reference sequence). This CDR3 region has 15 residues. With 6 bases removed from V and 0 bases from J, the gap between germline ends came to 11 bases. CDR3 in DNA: TGTGCCACCAGGGGAGAATTTCCGAACACCGGGGAGCTGTTTTTT. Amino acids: CATRGEFPNTGELFF.

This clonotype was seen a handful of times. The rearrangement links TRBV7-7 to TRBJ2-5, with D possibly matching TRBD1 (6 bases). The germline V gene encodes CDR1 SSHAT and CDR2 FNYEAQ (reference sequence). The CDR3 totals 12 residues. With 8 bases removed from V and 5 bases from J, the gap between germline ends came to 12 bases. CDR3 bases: TGTGCCAGCGGTATACAGGGCGAGACCCAGTACTTC. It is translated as CASGIQGETQYF.

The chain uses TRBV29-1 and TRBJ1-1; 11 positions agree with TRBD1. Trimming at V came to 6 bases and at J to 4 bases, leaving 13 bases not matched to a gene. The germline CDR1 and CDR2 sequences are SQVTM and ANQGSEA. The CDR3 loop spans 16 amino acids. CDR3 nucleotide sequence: TGCAGCGTCAGACCGGGACAGGGGGAGGCGGGCACTGAAGCTTTCTTT. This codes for CSVRPGQGEAGTEAFF.

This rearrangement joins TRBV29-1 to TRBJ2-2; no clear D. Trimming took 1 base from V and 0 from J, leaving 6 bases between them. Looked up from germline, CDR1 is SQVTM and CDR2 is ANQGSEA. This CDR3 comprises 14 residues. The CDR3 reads CSVEGQTNTGELFF. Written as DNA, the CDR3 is TGCAGCGTTGAAGGGCAGACGAACACCGGGGAGCTGTTTTTT.

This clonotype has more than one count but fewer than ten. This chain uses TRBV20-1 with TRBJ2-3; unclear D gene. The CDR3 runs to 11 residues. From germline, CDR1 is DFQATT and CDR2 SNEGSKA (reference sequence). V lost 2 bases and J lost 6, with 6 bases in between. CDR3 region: CSARKGDTQYF. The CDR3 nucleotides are TGCAGTGCTAGAAAAGGGGATACGCAGTATTTT.

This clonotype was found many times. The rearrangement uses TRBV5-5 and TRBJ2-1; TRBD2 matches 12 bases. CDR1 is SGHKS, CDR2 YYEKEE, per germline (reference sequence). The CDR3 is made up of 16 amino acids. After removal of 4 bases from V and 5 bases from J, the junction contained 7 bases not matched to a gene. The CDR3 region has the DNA TGTGCCAGCAGCCGGCTAGCGGGGGGGCCAGACAATGAGCAGTTCTTC. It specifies CASSRLAGGPDNEQFF.

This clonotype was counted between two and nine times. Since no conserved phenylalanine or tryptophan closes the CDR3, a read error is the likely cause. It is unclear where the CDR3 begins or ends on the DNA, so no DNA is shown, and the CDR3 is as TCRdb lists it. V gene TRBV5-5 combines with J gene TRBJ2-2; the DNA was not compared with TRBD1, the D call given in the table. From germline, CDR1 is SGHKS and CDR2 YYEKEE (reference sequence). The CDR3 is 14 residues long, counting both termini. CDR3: CASSSRGQGNTGEL.

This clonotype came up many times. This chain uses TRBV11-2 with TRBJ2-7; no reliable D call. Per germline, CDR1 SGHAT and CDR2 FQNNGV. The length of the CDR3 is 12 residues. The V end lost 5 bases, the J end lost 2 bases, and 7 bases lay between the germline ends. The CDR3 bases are TGTGCCAGCAGCCCCAGCCCCTACGAGCAGTACTTC. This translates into CASSPSPYEQYF.

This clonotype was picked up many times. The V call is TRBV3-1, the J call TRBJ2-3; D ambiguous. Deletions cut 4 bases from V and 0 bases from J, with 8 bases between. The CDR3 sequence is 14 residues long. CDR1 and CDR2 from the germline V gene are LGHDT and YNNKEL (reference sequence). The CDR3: CASSPALSTDTQYF. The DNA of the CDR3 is TGTGCCAGCAGCCCCGCACTGAGCACAGATACGCAGTATTTT.